This entry concerns a single T cell receptor beta chain. Looked up from germline, CDR1 is MGHRA and CDR2 is YSYEKL. Trimming shortened V by 0 bases and J by 4 bases, and 13 bases separated the two germline ends. This CDR3 spans 16 amino acids. This entry belongs to a study of preoperative IRX-2 immunotherapy in early breast cancer. Some clones are missing from TCRdb's copy, which holds only in-frame ones; the method was immunoSEQ multiplex PCR. The table shows around 62,000 clones, with less than 95% occurring only once. The sample's treatment: preoperative locoregional IRX-2 cytokine immunotherapy. Samples came from a phase Ib trial of preoperative locoregional IRX-2 cytokine immunotherapy.

This sample was taken from a patient treated with IRX-2 immunotherapy. The J gene is TRBJ2-1, the V gene TRBV4-1; maybe TRBD2 (5 bases). The clonotype comes from a human donor with breast cancer. CDR3 sequence: CASSQDSLADYNEQFF. Written as DNA, the CDR3 is TGCGCCAGCAGCCAAGATAGTCTAGCAGATTACAATGAGCAGTTCTTC.